One and the same sample provided the 8 T cell receptor beta chains below, sequenced in a study of technical replicates of blood from four donors. Using immunoSEQ multiplex PCR, the repertoire was profiled, and TCRdb retains in-frame clones only, with some absent. The repertoire holds 84,000 or so clones, with 93% as singletons. The specimen sequenced was T cells isolated from PBMCs. The receptors were gathered from a human donor in good health.

This chain links TRBV5-1 with TRBJ1-1; a possible D gene is TRBD1 (5 bases). With 0 bases removed from V and 4 bases from J, the gap between germline ends came to 10 bases. CDR1 is SGHRS and CDR2 is YFSETQ in the germline V gene. CDR3 size: 14 residues. CDR3 region: CASSLAGRGTEAFF. In DNA form, the CDR3 reads TGCGCCAGCAGCTTGGCAGGAAGGGGCACTGAAGCTTTCTTT.

This chain connects TRBV5-1 to TRBJ2-5; TRBD1 matches 9 bases. CDR1 and CDR2 (germline): SGHRS, YFSETQ. V was pared by 0 bases and J by 5 bases, with 8 bases of the junction left unmatched. CDR3 length: 16 amino acids. DNA of the CDR3: TGCGCCAGCAGCTTGGTACAGGGGGCTGTAGGGGAGACCCAGTACTTC. Its protein product is CASSLVQGAVGETQYF.

The chain has TRBV11-2 and TRBJ1-2, with D maybe TRBD1 (5 bases). The CDR3 is 14 residues long. V was trimmed by 5 bases and J by 7 bases, leaving 17 bases between them. The germline gives CDR1 SGHAT, CDR2 FQNNGV. CDR3 sequence: CASSAMSGFSGYTF. The CDR3 region has the DNA TGTGCCAGCAGCGCGATGTCAGGGTTCTCTGGCTACACCTTC.

The rearrangement links TRBV19 to TRBJ1-5; tentatively, D is TRBD1 (5 bases). Trimming left V 7 bases short and J 6 bases short, with 28 bases between. In germline, CDR1 is LNHDA, CDR2 SQIVND (reference sequence). This CDR3 has 18 amino acids. The CDR3 sequence: CASTTRLRDGVDAQPQHF. The CDR3 DNA sequence: TGTGCCAGTACGACTAGACTTCGGGACGGGGTGGATGCTCAGCCCCAGCATTTT.

The genes are TRBV4-1 and TRBJ1-4, with 7 bases identical to TRBD1. The CDR3 extends over 15 amino acids. The germline CDR1 and CDR2 sequences are MGHRA and YSYEKL. V trimming: 0 bases; J trimming: 7 bases; junction bases outside the gene matches: 5. CDR3 nucleotides: TGCGCCAGCAGCCAAGAACAGGGGCTCGGTGAAAAACTGTTTTTT. This encodes CASSQEQGLGEKLFF.

V usage is TRBV2 and J usage is TRBJ2-1; TRBD2 matches 9 bases. Germline assignment: CDR1 SNHLY and CDR2 FYNNEI. The CDR3 is made up of 17 amino acids. With V trimmed by 2 bases and J by 4 bases, 9 bases remained unmatched. CDR3: CASSERASGTQYNEQFF. CDR3 DNA sequence: TGTGCCAGCAGTGAAAGGGCTAGCGGGACACAGTACAATGAGCAGTTCTTC.

The chain links TRBV28 to TRBJ2-1; D call uncertain. The V end lost 7 bases, the J end lost 5 bases, and 15 bases lay between the germline ends. Germline assignment: CDR1 MDHEN and CDR2 SYDVKM. The CDR3 runs to 14 residues. CDR3 protein: CASTRASMNNEQFF. The CDR3 region has the DNA TGTGCCAGCACCCGAGCCTCAATGAACAATGAGCAGTTCTTC.

The chain has TRBV4-1 and TRBJ1-4; D is ambiguous. Trimming stripped 0 bases from V and 7 bases from J, with 9 bases between. Germline V gene data show CDR1 as MGHRA and CDR2 as YSYEKL. This CDR3 has 14 residues. For the CDR3, the DNA is TGCGCCAGCAGCCAAGAGGTGTTCGGTGAAAAACTGTTTTTT. Translated: CASSQEVFGEKLFF.